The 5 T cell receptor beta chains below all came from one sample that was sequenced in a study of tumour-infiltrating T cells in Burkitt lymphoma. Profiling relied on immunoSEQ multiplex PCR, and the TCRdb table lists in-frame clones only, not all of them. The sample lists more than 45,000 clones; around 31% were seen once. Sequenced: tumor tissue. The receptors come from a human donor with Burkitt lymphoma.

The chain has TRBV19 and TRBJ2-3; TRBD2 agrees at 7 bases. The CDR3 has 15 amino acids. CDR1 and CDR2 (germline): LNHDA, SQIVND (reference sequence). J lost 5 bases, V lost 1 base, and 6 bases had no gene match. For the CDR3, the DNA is TGTGCCAGTAGTATAGCCCGCGGGGGTGGAGATACGCAGTATTTT. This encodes CASSIARGGGDTQYF.

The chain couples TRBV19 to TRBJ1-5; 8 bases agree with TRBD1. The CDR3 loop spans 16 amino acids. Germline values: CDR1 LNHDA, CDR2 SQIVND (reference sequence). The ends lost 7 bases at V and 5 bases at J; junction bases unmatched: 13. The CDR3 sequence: CASTVMYRGNYQPQHF. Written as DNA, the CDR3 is TGTGCCAGTACTGTGATGTACAGGGGGAATTATCAGCCCCAGCATTTT.

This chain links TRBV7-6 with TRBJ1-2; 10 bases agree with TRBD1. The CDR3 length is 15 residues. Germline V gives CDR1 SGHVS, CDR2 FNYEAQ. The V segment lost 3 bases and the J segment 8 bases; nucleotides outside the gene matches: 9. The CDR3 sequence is CASSFRGQGLGGYTF. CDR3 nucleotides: TGTGCCAGCAGCTTCAGGGGACAGGGGTTAGGGGGCTACACCTTC.

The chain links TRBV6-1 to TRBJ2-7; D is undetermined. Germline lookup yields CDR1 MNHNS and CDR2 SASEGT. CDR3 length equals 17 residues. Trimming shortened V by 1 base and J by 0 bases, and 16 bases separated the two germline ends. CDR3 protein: CASSEVFAAARSYEQYF. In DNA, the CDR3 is TGTGCCAGCAGTGAAGTCTTCGCGGCGGCCCGCTCCTACGAGCAGTACTTC.

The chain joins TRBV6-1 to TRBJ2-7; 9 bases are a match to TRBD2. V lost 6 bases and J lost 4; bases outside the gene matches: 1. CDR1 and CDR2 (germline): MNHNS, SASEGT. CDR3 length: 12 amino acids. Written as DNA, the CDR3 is TGTGCCAGCAGGGCGGGGGGGTACGAGCAGTACTTC. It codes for CASRAGGYEQYF.